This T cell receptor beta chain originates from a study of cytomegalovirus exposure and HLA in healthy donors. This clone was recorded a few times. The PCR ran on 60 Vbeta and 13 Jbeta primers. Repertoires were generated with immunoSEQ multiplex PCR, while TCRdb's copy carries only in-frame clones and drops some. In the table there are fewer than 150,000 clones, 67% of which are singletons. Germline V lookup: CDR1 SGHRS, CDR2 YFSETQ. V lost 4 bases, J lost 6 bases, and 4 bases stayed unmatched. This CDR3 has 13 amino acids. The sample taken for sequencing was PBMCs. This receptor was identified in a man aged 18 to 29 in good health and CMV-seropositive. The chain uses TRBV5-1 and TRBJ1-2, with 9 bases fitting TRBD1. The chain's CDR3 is CASSEGQGDGYTF. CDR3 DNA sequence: TGCGCCAGCAGCGAGGGACAGGGAGATGGCTACACCTTC.